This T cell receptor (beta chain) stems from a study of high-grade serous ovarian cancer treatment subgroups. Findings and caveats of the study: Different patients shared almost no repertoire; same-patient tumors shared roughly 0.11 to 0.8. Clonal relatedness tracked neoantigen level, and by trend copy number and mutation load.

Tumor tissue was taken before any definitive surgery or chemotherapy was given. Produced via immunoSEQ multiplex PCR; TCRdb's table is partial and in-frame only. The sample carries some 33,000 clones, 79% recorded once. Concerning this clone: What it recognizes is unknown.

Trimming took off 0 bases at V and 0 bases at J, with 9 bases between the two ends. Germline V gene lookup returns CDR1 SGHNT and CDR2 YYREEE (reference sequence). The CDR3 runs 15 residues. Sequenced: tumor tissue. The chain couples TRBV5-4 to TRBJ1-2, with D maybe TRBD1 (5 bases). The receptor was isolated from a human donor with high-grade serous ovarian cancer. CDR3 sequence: CASSLVDTPNYGYTF. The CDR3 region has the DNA TGTGCCAGCAGCTTGGTGGACACGCCTAACTATGGCTACACCTTC.